The sequence of this T cell receptor beta chain was determined in a study of blood T cell repertoires in COVID-19. On the study more broadly: Material from acute and convalescent COVID-19 was sourced from the United States, Italy and Spain. From T cells, B-cell-depleted T cells, or PBMCs came the material, which was cDNA or gDNA.

There are a few counts of this clone. Profiling relied on immunoSEQ multiplex PCR, and the TCRdb table lists in-frame clones only, not all of them. Of about 210,000 clones listed, less than 90% were seen once; the top ten hold more than 9%. Patients in Seattle were enrolled during active infection, then followed longitudinally. The germline V and J ends were trimmed by 2 bases and 1 base, with 5 bases remaining between them. CDR3 length equals 13 residues. Germline V gene data show CDR1 as SGHTA and CDR2 as FQGNSA. The sequencing input was peripheral blood. The origin of this receptor is a woman aged 80 or over with COVID-19, enrolled during active disease. The chain combines TRBV7-2 with TRBJ1-1; D is undetermined. The CDR3 DNA reads as TGTGCCAGCAGCTTACAGGAGAACACTGAAGCTTTCTTT. Its translation is CASSLQENTEAFF.